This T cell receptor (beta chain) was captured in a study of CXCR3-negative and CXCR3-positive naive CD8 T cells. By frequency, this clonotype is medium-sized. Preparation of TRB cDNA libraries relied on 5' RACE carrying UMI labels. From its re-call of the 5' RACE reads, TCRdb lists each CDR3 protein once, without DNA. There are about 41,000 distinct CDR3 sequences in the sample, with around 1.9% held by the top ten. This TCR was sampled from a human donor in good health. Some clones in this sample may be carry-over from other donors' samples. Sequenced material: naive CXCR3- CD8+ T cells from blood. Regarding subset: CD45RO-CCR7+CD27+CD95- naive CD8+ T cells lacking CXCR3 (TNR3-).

The CDR3 here is CASSQDRSALSEQYF. The chain uses TRBV4-3 and TRBJ2-7. The CDR3 is 15 residues long. Germline-derived CDR1 and CDR2 are LGHNA and YSLEER.